These 19 T cell receptor beta chains were all obtained from the same sample, sequenced in a study of tumor and adjacent non-tumor tissue in lung cancer. Three rounds of nested PCR, following a modified ARM-PCR protocol, produced the TCRbeta library. TCRdb used MiXCR to reprocess the multiplex PCR reads, holding one entry per CDR3 protein. The sample carries 95,000 to 150,000 distinct CDR3 sequences, about 66% recorded once. No cell sorting was done before RNA was extracted from the tissue. What was sequenced was lung tumor tissue. The receptors were sampled from a young man with non-small cell lung cancer.

This clonotype was counted ten times or more. The chain joins TRBV6-5 to TRBJ2-7; TRBD2 matches at 7 bases. The germline V gene has CDR1 MNHEY and CDR2 SVGAGI. Trimming took 6 bases from V and 4 from J; bases not matched to a gene: 24. The CDR3 runs to 19 residues. CDR3 sequence reads: CASSPAGESIREGLYEQYF. The CDR3 nucleotides read TGTGCCAGCAGCCCCGCGGGAGAGAGTATAAGGGAGGGGCTATACGAGCAGTACTTC.

This clonotype has more than one count but fewer than ten. The gene calls are TRBV5-4 and TRBJ2-1; 13 bases match TRBD2. This CDR3 contains 16 residues. CDR1 is SGHNT, CDR2 YYREEE, per germline (reference sequence). V lost 4 bases, J lost 7 bases, and 8 bases stayed unmatched. The CDR3 bases are TGTGCCAGCAGCGGAGGGACTAGCGGGATTTTTAATGAGCAGTTCTTC. This codes for CASSGGTSGIFNEQFF.

The chain carries TRBV11-2 and TRBJ1-2, with a tentative D call TRBD1 (5 bases). Germline V CDR1 and CDR2: SGHAT, FQNNGV. The CDR3 totals 16 residues. This CDR3 reads CASSPSQVTVSYGYTF. The CDR3 nucleotides read TGTGCAAGTAGCCCCTCGCAGGTGACAGTTAGCTATGGCTACACCTTC.

This clonotype was picked up many times. This chain links TRBV20-1 with TRBJ2-1, with 8 bases matching TRBD2. The CDR3 contains 17 residues. The germline V gene encodes CDR1 DFQATT and CDR2 SNEGSKA (reference sequence). Trimming at V came to 6 bases and at J to 4 bases, leaving 17 bases not matched to a gene. The DNA of the CDR3 is TGCAGTGCCATAGGGAGCGGGAGATCAGATGGGTACAATGAGCAGTTCTTC. Translating it yields CSAIGSGRSDGYNEQFF.

This clonotype was seen only once. A much larger clone is a single base away; this may be a read error. Here the CDR3 DNA reads TGCAGCGTTTTACAGGGGGCTGACGAGGAGTACTTC. It codes for CSVLQGADEEYF. The J gene is TRBJ2-7, the V gene TRBV29-1, with 9 bases aligning to TRBD1. This CDR3 spans 12 amino acids. The germline V gene encodes CDR1 SQVTM and CDR2 ANQGSEA.

The table lists this clonotype with a few counts. A read error may explain this, as a much larger clone is one base away. CDR3 region: CTSSFQGGGDTEAFF. CDR3 nucleotide sequence: TGTACCAGCAGCTTCCAGGGTGGAGGGGACACTGAAGCTTTCTTT. This rearrangement joins TRBV5-4 to TRBJ1-1; tentative D call: TRBD1 (5 bases). The V gene's germline CDR1 is SGHNT and CDR2 YYREEE (reference sequence). This CDR3 region has 15 residues.

As regards this clonotype: At one end the junction does not follow the germline gene, possibly because of a read error. The rearrangement links TRBV28 to TRBJ1-4; unclear D gene. Germline V CDR1 and CDR2: MDHEN, SYDVKM. The CDR3 consists of 13 residues. The CDR3 region is CTSIGGSNQKLFF. In DNA, the CDR3 is TGTACCAGCATCGGCGGATCTAATCAAAAACTGTTTTTT.

This clonotype has at least ten counts. The rearrangement links TRBV25-1 to TRBJ2-3; TRBD1 matches at 9 bases. Germline loops: CDR1 MGHDK, CDR2 SYGVNS. The CDR3 is made up of 14 amino acids. V was clipped by 4 bases and J by 1 base; unmatched bases: 0. The CDR3 loop reads CASSGTGGTDTQYF. The CDR3 DNA reads as TGTGCCAGCAGTGGGACAGGGGGCACAGATACGCAGTATTTT.

V is TRBV4-2 and J is TRBJ2-2, with a weak D call TRBD2 (6 bases). The CDR3 runs 15 residues. Trimming removed 0 bases from V and 4 bases from J, with 9 bases in between. CDR1 LGHNA and CDR2 YNFKEQ come from the germline V gene. The CDR3 loop reads CASSQDLGGTGELFF. The CDR3 DNA is TGTGCCAGCAGCCAAGATCTCGGGGGCACCGGGGAGCTGTTTTTT.

V gene TRBV20-1 combines with J gene TRBJ2-7; D possibly corresponds to TRBD2 (6 bases). Trimming removed 5 bases from V and 0 bases from J, with 14 bases in between. CDR3 length: 14 residues. Germline CDR1 is DFQATT and CDR2 is SNEGSKA (reference sequence). The CDR3 region has the DNA TGCAGTGCTGAGCCTAACGGGAGCTCCTACGAGCAGTACTTC. Protein sequence: CSAEPNGSSYEQYF.

Of note for this clonotype: A clone one base away is much larger, so this may be a read error. This CDR3 is CAISGGQGNTEAFF. In DNA, the CDR3 is TGTGCCATCAGTGGGGGACAGGGGAACACTGAAGCTTTCTTT. The gene calls are TRBV10-3 and TRBJ1-1, with TRBD1 matching 9 bases. Trimming removed 4 bases from V and 1 base from J; junction bases left unmatched: 1. The CDR3 sequence is 14 residues long. Germline CDR1 reads ENHRY; CDR2 reads SYGVKD.

V usage is TRBV11-2 and J usage is TRBJ2-1; 10 bases fit TRBD2. Germline loops: CDR1 SGHAT, CDR2 FQNNGV. Trimming took 1 base from V and 5 from J; bases not matched to a gene: 11. The CDR3 is 18 amino acids. The CDR3 protein is CASSLGLSAGGNNNEQFF. The CDR3, as DNA: TGTGCCAGCAGCTTAGGGTTATCAGCGGGGGGGAATAACAATGAGCAGTTCTTC.

Details on this clonotype: One end of the junction fails to match germline, which may point to a read error. The genes are TRBV6-5 and TRBJ1-2; D perhaps matches TRBD1 (5 bases). The CDR3 extends over 16 amino acids. Germline lookup yields CDR1 MNHEY and CDR2 SVGAGI. CDR3 bases: TGTGCCAGCAGTTCCCCCGGGACCTCTCGTAACTATGGTTACAGCTTC. Translated: CASSSPGTSRNYGYSF.

In the case of this clonotype: No conserved phenylalanine or tryptophan ends this CDR3, so it is likely a read error. The chain joins TRBV11-3 to TRBJ2-1, with D unresolved. This CDR3 spans 14 amino acids. From germline, CDR1 is SGHNT and CDR2 YENEEA. CDR3 nucleotide sequence: TGTGCCAGCAGCTTAGATGCATCAGTTGATGAACAGTTCTCC. Its protein product is CASSLDASVDEQFS.

This clonotype has a single count. An end of the junction does not agree with germline; a read error may underlie this. The rearrangement uses TRBV6-2 or TRBV6-3 and TRBJ1-4, with D hard to call. Germline V lookup: CDR1 MNHEY, CDR2 SVGEGT. The CDR3 extends over 16 amino acids. The CDR3 protein is CVSSHGDNRAGEKLFF. CDR3 sequence (DNA): TGTGTCAGCAGTCACGGTGACAACCGGGCGGGGGAAAAACTGTTTTTT.

As regards this clonotype: A read error may account for a junction end that differs from germline. V and J are TRBV11-2 and TRBJ1-2; possibly TRBD1 for D (5 bases). There are 13 residues in the CDR3. Germline loops: CDR1 SGHAT, CDR2 FQNNGV. CDR3 coding DNA: TGTGCCAGCAGCTTAACAGGTGTAAATAGCTACGCCTTC. Its protein is CASSLTGVNSYAF.

This clonotype was detected ten times or more. The chain recombines TRBV11-2 with TRBJ2-1, with 7 bases matching TRBD2. CDR3 size: 16 residues. Germline V gene data show CDR1 as SGHAT and CDR2 as FQNNGV. Germline trimming cut 5 bases from V and 6 bases from J; bases unmatched to any gene: 13. The CDR3 here is CASSTTVGGGSNEQFF. The CDR3 DNA is TGTGCCAGCAGCACCACAGTGGGAGGCGGGAGCAATGAGCAGTTCTTC.

The CDR3 protein is CASSSLLLAGAYNEQFF. The CDR3 DNA reads TGTGCCAGCAGCTCCTTACTTCTAGCGGGGGCCTACAATGAGCAGTTCTTC. This rearrangement joins TRBV7-2 to TRBJ2-1, with TRBD2 identical over 10 bases. The V gene's germline CDR1 is SGHTA and CDR2 FQGNSA. The V gene end was trimmed by 4 bases and the J gene end by 2 bases; junction bases not matched to a gene: 8. This CDR3 comprises 17 residues.

To note about this clonotype: A read error may account for a junction end that differs from germline. The chain joins TRBV11-2 to TRBJ1-6; no clear D. The CDR3 covers 14 residues. CDR1 SGHAT and CDR2 FQNNGV come from the germline V gene. CDR3 amino acids: CASRHLTNNSPLHF. In DNA form, the CDR3 reads TGCGCCAGCAGGCATTTAACGAATAATTCACCCCTCCACTTT.